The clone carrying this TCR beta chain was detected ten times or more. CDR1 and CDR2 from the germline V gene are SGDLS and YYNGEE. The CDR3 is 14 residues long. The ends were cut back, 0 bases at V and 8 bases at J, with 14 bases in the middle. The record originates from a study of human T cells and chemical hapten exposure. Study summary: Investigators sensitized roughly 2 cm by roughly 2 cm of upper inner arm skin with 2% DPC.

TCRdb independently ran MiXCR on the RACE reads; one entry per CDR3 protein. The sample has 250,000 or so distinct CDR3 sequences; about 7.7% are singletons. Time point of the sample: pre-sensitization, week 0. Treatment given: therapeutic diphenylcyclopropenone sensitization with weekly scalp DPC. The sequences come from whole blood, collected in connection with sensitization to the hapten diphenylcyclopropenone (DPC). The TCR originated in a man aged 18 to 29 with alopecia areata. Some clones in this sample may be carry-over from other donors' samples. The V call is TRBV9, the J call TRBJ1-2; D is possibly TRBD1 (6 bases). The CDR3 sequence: CASSVGDRLEGYTF. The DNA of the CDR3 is TGTGCCAGCAGCGTAGGTGACAGGCTAGAGGGCTACACCTTC. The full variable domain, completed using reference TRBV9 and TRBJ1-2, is DSGVTQTPKHLITATGQRVTLRCSPRSGDLSVYWYQQSLDQGLQFLIQYYNGEERAKGNILERFSAQQFPDLHSELNLSSLELGDSALYFCASSVGDRLEGYTFGSGTRLTVV.